The 29 T cell receptor beta chains below come from one sample, sequenced in a study of somatic mutations in cytotoxic T cells in rheumatoid arthritis. Repertoires were generated with immunoSEQ multiplex PCR, while TCRdb's copy carries only in-frame clones and drops some. This sample carries tens of thousands of clones, approximately 86% of them seen once, and the ten largest clones take about 10%. Sequenced sample: CD8+ T cells sorted from blood. All receptors derive from an adult with rheumatoid arthritis.

This clone was detected a few times. This chain connects TRBV29-1 to TRBJ1-3; 7 positions agree with TRBD1. The germline V gene encodes CDR1 SQVTM and CDR2 ANQGSEA. The CDR3 length is 16 residues. V shed 4 bases and J 2 bases; nucleotides not matched to a gene: 11. The CDR3 DNA is TGCAGCGTTGCTGACAGGGTAGTCCTACCTGGAAACACCATATATTTT. Translated: CSVADRVVLPGNTIYF.

The chain combines TRBV7-9 with TRBJ1-2; TRBD1 matches 8 bases. The trim removed 5 bases at V and 4 bases at J, leaving 6 bases unmatched. Germline loops: CDR1 SEHNR, CDR2 FQNEAQ (reference sequence). The CDR3 covers 14 residues. CDR3 sequence (DNA): TGTGCCAGCAGCGCCCCAGGGGGCTCCTATGGCTACACCTTC. It specifies CASSAPGGSYGYTF.

This chain uses TRBV6-5 with TRBJ2-2; D might be TRBD1 (6 bases). This CDR3 region has 16 residues. Germline assignment: CDR1 MNHEY and CDR2 SVGAGI. V gave up 2 bases and J gave up 1 base, with 11 bases separating them. As DNA, the CDR3 is TGTGCCAGCAGTTACCCCTCACAGGGGAACACCGGGGAGCTGTTTTTT. It translates to CASSYPSQGNTGELFF.

The V call is TRBV4-2, the J call TRBJ2-1; 12 nucleotides match TRBD2. This CDR3 is built from 15 residues. Germline V lookup: CDR1 LGHNA, CDR2 YNFKEQ. V gave up 1 base and J gave up 7 bases; unmatched junction bases: 2. The CDR3 sequence is CASSQGLAGGNEQFF. The CDR3, as DNA: TGTGCCAGCAGCCAAGGTCTAGCGGGGGGGAATGAGCAGTTCTTC.

The V call is TRBV28, the J call TRBJ1-1, with a tentative D call TRBD1 (6 bases). The CDR3 consists of 14 residues. The ends were cut back, 5 bases at V and 1 base at J, with 11 bases in the middle. Per the germline V gene, CDR1 is MDHEN and CDR2 is SYDVKM. As DNA, the CDR3 is TGTGCCAGCAGTACGATGGACAGGAACACTGAAGCTTTCTTT. Translation gives CASSTMDRNTEAFF.

This chain links TRBV30 with TRBJ1-2; D is unclear. The CDR3 loop spans 12 amino acids. Germline V gene data show CDR1 as GTSNPN and CDR2 as SVGIG (reference sequence). V dropped 3 bases and J dropped 5 bases, with 10 bases sitting between them. CDR3 coding DNA: TGTGCCTGGAGCCTGGGAGAGTATGGCTACACCTTC. Translated, it gives CAWSLGEYGYTF.

This chain uses TRBV4-2 with TRBJ2-7; 8 nucleotides align to TRBD1. V lost 0 bases, J lost 3 bases, and 4 bases stayed unmatched. The germline V gene has CDR1 LGHNA and CDR2 YNFKEQ. This CDR3 has 15 residues. CDR3 sequence reads: CASSQEAGGVYEQYF. CDR3 coding DNA: TGTGCCAGCAGCCAAGAGGCAGGGGGCGTCTACGAGCAGTACTTC.

In this sample, this clone turned up once. One end of the junction is discordant with germline, which a read error may explain. The rearrangement links TRBV7-3 to TRBJ2-7, with a weak D call TRBD1 (6 bases). This CDR3 comprises 16 residues. In germline, CDR1 is SGHTA, CDR2 FQGTGA. The CDR3: CASTLRRTESSYEQYF. The DNA for the CDR3 is TGTGCCAGCACCTTACGGAGGACAGAGAGCTCCTACGAGCAGTACTTC.

The chain employs TRBV6-6 and TRBJ1-5; D is possibly TRBD1 (5 bases). This CDR3 comprises 14 residues. Deletions cut 4 bases from V and 3 bases from J, with 10 bases between. The germline V gene has CDR1 MNHNY and CDR2 SVGAGI (reference sequence). DNA of the CDR3: TGTGCCAGCAGTTTAGGACAAATCAATCAGCCCCAGCATTTT. Encoded protein: CASSLGQINQPQHF.

The chain joins TRBV27 to TRBJ1-5; tentatively, D is TRBD1 (5 bases). CDR3 length: 15 residues. Trimming cost V 6 bases and J 3 bases, with 15 bases left between them. Germline-derived CDR1 and CDR2 are MNHEY and SMNVEV (reference sequence). CDR3 DNA: TGTGCCAGCAGGCCGGGACGCAGCTACAATCAGCCCCAGCATTTT. It is translated as CASRPGRSYNQPQHF.

The chain links TRBV2 to TRBJ2-5, with no clear D. This CDR3 region has 15 residues. Per germline, CDR1 SNHLY and CDR2 FYNNEI. V gave up 4 bases and J gave up 5 bases, with 17 bases separating them. CDR3 DNA sequence: TGTGCCAGCAGTGCTCTGGGTGGGGAAGGGGAGACCCAGTACTTC. Translated, it gives CASSALGGEGETQYF.

The rearrangement joins TRBV21-1 to TRBJ2-7. TRBV21-1 is marked as a pseudogene. This CDR3 comprises 15 residues. Here the CDR3 DNA reads TGTGCCAGCAGCAAAGTGGCCGGCCTACTCTACGAGCAGTACTTC. Translating it yields CASSKVAGLLYEQYF.

The chain employs TRBV6-4 and TRBJ2-1, with 10 bases fitting TRBD2. The V gene's germline CDR1 is MRHNA and CDR2 SNTAGT. V lost 5 bases, J lost 6 bases, and 7 bases stayed unmatched. The CDR3 sequence is 15 residues long. CDR3 coding DNA: TGTGCCAGCAGTCCTCGAGCTAGCGGGGGCAATGAGCAGTTCTTC. Amino acid sequence: CASSPRASGGNEQFF.

This chain links TRBV5-1 with TRBJ1-6; the D gene is possibly TRBD1 (6 bases). V was clipped by 0 bases and J by 3 bases, with 10 bases between them. The CDR3 has 16 residues. The germline CDR1 and CDR2 sequences are SGHRS and YFSETQ. This chain's CDR3 is CASSLAGVVYNSPLHF. CDR3 bases: TGCGCCAGCAGCTTGGCAGGGGTGGTCTATAATTCACCCCTCCACTTT.

CDR3 protein: CASSFLSATSIEQFF. The CDR3 DNA reads TGTGCCAGCAGTTTTCTCTCCGCGACTAGCATTGAGCAGTTCTTC. The chain couples TRBV27 to TRBJ2-1, with 7 bases identical to TRBD2. Germline V gene data show CDR1 as MNHEY and CDR2 as SMNVEV (reference sequence). There are 15 residues in the CDR3. V was clipped by 3 bases and J by 9 bases; unmatched bases: 11.

The rearrangement links TRBV4-2 to TRBJ2-3; tentative D call: TRBD1 (6 bases). CDR1 LGHNA and CDR2 YNFKEQ come from the germline V gene. V dropped 3 bases and J dropped 2 bases, with 12 bases sitting between them. The CDR3 loop spans 15 amino acids. CDR3 sequence reads: CASSQTGGATDTQYF. As DNA, the CDR3 is TGTGCCAGCAGCCAGACAGGAGGTGCCACAGATACGCAGTATTTT.

The chain employs TRBV6-1 and TRBJ1-2; D is undetermined. The CDR3 runs 13 residues. Trimming took 0 bases from V and 4 from J, leaving 6 bases between them. Germline V gene data show CDR1 as MNHNS and CDR2 as SASEGT. The CDR3 loop reads CASSEAQVYGYTF. The CDR3 nucleotides read TGTGCCAGCAGTGAAGCCCAGGTCTATGGCTACACCTTC.

The chain uses TRBV6-1 and TRBJ2-5, with 9 bases aligning to TRBD1. CDR1 is MNHNS and CDR2 is SASEGT in the germline V gene. CDR3 length: 14 amino acids. J was trimmed by 5 bases and V by 4 bases; bases with no gene match: 5. CDR3 region: CASSGGQGWETQYF. CDR3 nucleotide sequence: TGTGCCAGCAGTGGGGGACAGGGCTGGGAGACCCAGTACTTC.

V is TRBV19 and J is TRBJ2-3; D might be TRBD1 or TRBD2, each matching 5 bases. The CDR3 has 13 amino acids. The V end lost 3 bases, the J end lost 3 bases, and 7 bases lay between the germline ends. CDR1 and CDR2 from the germline V gene are LNHDA and SQIVND (reference sequence). The CDR3 loop reads CASSMGVTDTQYF. DNA of the CDR3: TGTGCCAGTAGTATGGGGGTGACAGATACGCAGTATTTT.

The rearrangement links TRBV7-9 to TRBJ1-6; D gene uncertain. Trimming removed 3 bases at V and 3 bases at J, with 6 bases between. Germline V CDR1 and CDR2: SEHNR, FQNEAQ (reference sequence). The CDR3 is made up of 14 amino acids. The CDR3 sequence: CASSFGSYNSPLHF. The CDR3 nucleotides read TGTGCCAGCAGCTTCGGGAGCTATAATTCACCCCTCCACTTT.

The chain combines TRBV13 with TRBJ2-1; 9 nucleotides match TRBD2. J gave up 5 bases and V 4 bases, and 6 bases lay outside the gene matches. The germline V gene has CDR1 PRHDT and CDR2 FYEKMQ (reference sequence). This CDR3 spans 15 amino acids. CDR3 amino acids: CASSSSSGTHNEQFF. Here the CDR3 DNA reads TGTGCCAGCAGCTCCTCTAGCGGGACCCACAATGAGCAGTTCTTC.

This clone was seen only a few times. This chain connects TRBV7-3 to TRBJ2-3, with TRBD2 matching over 9 bases. Germline V CDR1 and CDR2: SGHTA, FQGTGA. This CDR3 region has 15 residues. The junction had 3 bases not matched to a gene; V was cut back by 1 base and J by 4 bases. Written as DNA, the CDR3 is TGTGCCAGCAGCTTAAGCGGGGGGGCCGCAGATACGCAGTATTTT. Residues: CASSLSGGAADTQYF.

The CDR3 loop reads CASSIGGGWTDTQYF. The CDR3 DNA reads as TGTGCCAGTAGTATAGGGGGGGGGTGGACAGATACGCAGTATTTT. The V gene is TRBV19, the J gene TRBJ2-3, with 7 nucleotides matching TRBD2. CDR3 size: 15 residues. Trimming removed 1 base from V and 3 bases from J; junction bases left unmatched: 4. Germline CDR1 LNHDA, CDR2 SQIVND (reference sequence).

This clone was seen only once. The V call is TRBV27, the J call TRBJ2-5; D is unresolved. Between the trimmed V and J ends, which lost 4 bases and 5 bases, there was a span of 14 bases. CDR1 and CDR2 (germline): MNHEY, SMNVEV (reference sequence). This CDR3 comprises 14 residues. The CDR3 sequence: CASSSGRSRETQYF. The CDR3, as DNA: TGTGCCAGCAGTTCAGGTCGGAGCAGGGAGACCCAGTACTTC.

V usage is TRBV6-1 and J usage is TRBJ1-1; 7 nucleotides match TRBD1. The CDR3 covers 14 residues. Germline trimming cut 9 bases from V and 0 bases from J; bases unmatched to any gene: 7. Germline V gives CDR1 MNHNS, CDR2 SASEGT. In nucleotides, the CDR3 is TGTGCCAGTCGGGACAGTTGGATGAACACTGAAGCTTTCTTT. It is translated as CASRDSWMNTEAFF.

This clone was counted between two and nine times. This rearrangement joins TRBV5-1 to TRBJ2-7; 10 nucleotides agree with TRBD1. The V segment lost 0 bases and the J segment 3 bases; nucleotides outside the gene matches: 6. The CDR3 is 16 residues long. Germline V gives CDR1 SGHRS, CDR2 YFSETQ. In nucleotides, the CDR3 is TGCGCCAGCAGCTTGGGGGACAGGGGAATCGACTACGAGCAGTACTTC. Encoded protein: CASSLGDRGIDYEQYF.

This clone came up once. The chain has TRBV30 and TRBJ1-2; TRBD1 agrees at 9 bases. The CDR3 covers 14 residues. V shed 2 bases, J shed 5 bases, and the junction held 6 bases outside the gene matches. Germline values: CDR1 GTSNPN, CDR2 SVGIG (reference sequence). CDR3 residues: CAWSTGQGFYGYTF. DNA of the CDR3: TGTGCCTGGAGTACGGGACAGGGTTTTTATGGCTACACCTTC.

The CDR3 protein is CASSEKEAAGNTIYF. Written as DNA, the CDR3 is TGTGCCAGCAGTGAAAAGGAGGCGGCTGGAAACACCATATATTTT. The gene calls are TRBV6-1 and TRBJ1-3, with unresolved D. This CDR3 is built from 15 residues. Per germline, CDR1 MNHNS and CDR2 SASEGT. V gave up 2 bases and J gave up 2 bases, with 10 bases separating them.

The rearrangement joins TRBV19 to TRBJ2-7; 10 bases are a match to TRBD2. Germline CDR1 LNHDA, CDR2 SQIVND (reference sequence). CDR3 size: 14 residues. The junction had 4 bases not matched to a gene; V was cut back by 5 bases and J by 3 bases. In nucleotides, the CDR3 is TGTGCCAGTAGTTGGACTAGCGGAAACTACGAGCAGTACTTC. This translates into CASSWTSGNYEQYF.